The source of this T cell receptor (beta chain) is a study of identical twins. In this sample, this clonotype turned up many times. Its antigen is undetermined. No donor was unhealthy or non-Caucasian. Study results and limitations: Twins showed weaker excess sharing in their beta out-of-frame sequences. Zero-insertion results could be subject to partial confounding by invariant MAIT and iNKT cells.

Template switching added a universal primer binding site, and final cDNA carried unique molecular identifiers. TCRdb re-called the 5' RACE reads through MiXCR, storing one row per CDR3 protein. The table has 550,000 to 700,000 distinct CDR3 sequences, approximately 9.6% seen once. These data also featured in a second study, about yellow fever vaccine responses in identical twins.

The specimen sequenced was PBMCs. The receptor was isolated from a woman between 18 and 29 years old in good health.

The CDR3 sequence is CASISPGYYEQYF. CDR3 DNA sequence: TGTGCCAGCATAAGTCCAGGGTATTACGAGCAGTACTTC. The V and J genes are TRBV28 and TRBJ2-7; D might be TRBD1 (5 bases). V was pared by 7 bases and J by 4 bases, with 14 bases between. The CDR3 runs 13 residues. Germline-derived CDR1 and CDR2 are MDHEN and SYDVKM.